This is a list of T cell receptor beta chains from one sample in a study of T cell responses to AZD1222 COVID-19 vaccine. Data came from immunoSEQ multiplex PCR; TCRdb stores just in-frame clones and leaves some out. The profile shows 150,000 to 200,000 clones, more than 75% of them singletons. The sample consisted of peripheral blood, taken 28 days after the second AZD1222 dose. The receptors were gathered from an adult who received the AZD1222 COVID-19 vaccine. The conserved cysteine and the conserved F or W are not part of the CDR3 here.

j_call v_call cdr3_length cdr3_aa
TRBJ1-2 TRBV4-3 16 ASSQDLGTGGYDYGYT
TRBJ2-7 TRBV12-5 14 ASGLAPTPRRDEQY
TRBJ2-7 TRBV4-2 16 ASSQDSRLGGSSYEQY
TRBJ1-3 TRBV11-2 10 ASHKGGNTIY
TRBJ2-7 TRBV7-6 15 ASSHLAGGQPSYEQY
TRBJ2-3 TRBV6-4 15 ASSEKLLAGGPHTQY
TRBJ2-7 TRBV15 15 ATSRSYRDRRFYEQY
TRBJ2-3 TRBV7-2 11 ASSLDLFPPQY
TRBJ2-2 TRBV19 11 ASKTMNTGELF
TRBJ1-1 TRBV7-9 11 ASIEPGPGTTF
TRBJ2-7 TRBV10-3 12 AISDLAGAREQY
TRBJ2-7 TRBV2 12 ASRLAGGPHEQY
TRBJ2-7 TRBV5-3 13 ARSLMLAGKDEQY
TRBJ1-1 TRBV10-3 12 AISESGTGGQAF
TRBJ2-1 TRBV29-1 11 SGSGGVYNEQF
TRBJ2-7 TRBV11-3 15 ASSLDHLAGVGGEQY
TRBJ1-2 TRBV4-3 14 ASSPTAAGPLRSYT
TRBJ2-1 TRBV7-3 11 ASSPPGNNEQF
TRBJ2-2 TRBV5-1 9 ASSLMGELF
TRBJ2-4 TRBV7-8 15 ASSFSGQGVAKNIQY
TRBJ2-4 TRBV2 13 ASSLDIIAKNIQY
TRBJ1-1 TRBV5-1 11 ASSLVLNTEAF
TRBJ1-1 TRBV7-3 12 ASSETGTATEAF
TRBJ1-6 TRBV28 9 ASSLSSPLH
TRBJ1-1 TRBV28 13 ASSPPIGGLPEAF
TRBJ2-7 TRBV5-1 15 ASSPGLAGGRTYEQY
TRBJ2-2 TRBV19 13 ASSSFSGRAGELF
TRBJ2-7 TRBV6-6 13 ASSYPTKGTGEQY
TRBJ2-2 TRBV19 13 ARYRTSGNTGELF
TRBJ1-1 TRBV25-1 10 ASSVMGHEAF
TRBJ1-4 TRBV27 14 ASRTTGRPHNEKLF
TRBJ1-4 TRBV24-1 13 ATSAPRAVAWGLF
TRBJ2-1 TRBV19 13 ASRTGSLSYNEQF
TRBJ1-3 TRBV4-3 15 ASSQDHEGFSGNTIY
TRBJ1-4 TRBV4-3 15 ASSQGPTGRTNEKLF
TRBJ2-7 TRBV2 13 ASSAPPHLSYEQY
TRBJ1-5 TRBV6-5 13 ASSFTGDSNQPQH
TRBJ2-7 TRBV28 13 ASRTDRGPPYEQY
TRBJ2-7 TRBV30 11 AWSTGLRSSEY
TRBJ2-3 TRBV15 13 ATSVGQGDTDTQY
TRBJ1-4 TRBV9 17 ASSAGQGGMSRANEKLF
TRBJ1-1 TRBV28 10 ASIRRDGEAF
TRBJ2-3 TRBV29-1 12 SVASGSSTDTQY
TRBJ2-3 TRBV2 10 ASSARTDTQY
TRBJ2-6 TRBV4-2 17 ASSQDLTVGRSGANVLT
TRBJ2-1 TRBV7-9 13 AIPSGSSSYNEQF
TRBJ2-3 TRBV14 15 ASSTLFKDRDTDTQY
TRBJ2-3 TRBV6-2/TRBV6-3 10 ASSRPGDTQY
TRBJ2-1 TRBV9 14 ASSVRGGRVSNEQF
TRBJ1-1 TRBV28 10 ASSLPGTEAF
TRBJ2-3 TRBV9 17 ASSVGQGVPGGGYLGQY
TRBJ1-1 TRBV7-9 12 ASSQGPMGVEAF
TRBJ1-1 TRBV18 14 ASSTPRGELNTEAF
TRBJ1-2 TRBV6-5 12 ASSYEGGGYGYT
TRBJ1-2 TRBV14 11 ASSPGQRYGYT
TRBJ2-7 TRBV18 12 ASSPPGRGHEQY
TRBJ2-3 TRBV3-1/TRBV3-2 11 ASSLLWGDTQY
TRBJ1-2 TRBV10-3 11 AISGPTNYGYT
TRBJ2-7 TRBV4-3 11 ASSPTSGLEQY